These T cell receptor beta chains were read from a single sample in a study of T cells in Graves' hyperthyroidism and ophthalmopathy. Using its own MiXCR run on the multiplex PCR reads, TCRdb lists one record per CDR3 protein. This sample carries around 200,000 distinct CDR3 sequences, approximately 17% of them seen once, and the ten largest clones take roughly 30%. Source material: blood. Receptor source: a woman aged 45-60 years with Graves' hyperthyroidism. Each CDR3 is given with its conserved first and last residue. The D gene is left open where the match is weak. Part of the rows lack a size; the others show once, few, many or a class for expanded clones.

v_gene: TRBV5-1; d_gene: -; j_gene: TRBJ1-1; abundance: many; CDR3nt: TGCGCCAGCAGCTTGACGGACTACACTGAAGCTTTCTTT; CDR3aa: CASSLTDYTEAFF
v_gene: TRBV9; d_gene: -; j_gene: TRBJ1-2; abundance: -; CDR3nt: TGTGCCAGCAGCGTAGGGGCGGGTTTAACCAACTATGGCTACACCTTC; CDR3aa: CASSVGAGLTNYGYTF
v_gene: TRBV29-1; d_gene: -; j_gene: TRBJ2-7; abundance: many; CDR3nt: TGCAGCGCAGTAACAGGGTTTAACTACGAGCAGTACTTC; CDR3aa: CSAVTGFNYEQYF
v_gene: TRBV4-3; d_gene: -; j_gene: TRBJ2-2; abundance: many; CDR3nt: TGCGCCAGCAGCCAAAGGACTATACCGAACACCGGGGAGCTGTTTTTT; CDR3aa: CASSQRTIPNTGELFF
v_gene: TRBV7-9; d_gene: -; j_gene: TRBJ2-7; abundance: many; CDR3nt: TGTGCCACGCGGGACAGCTCCTACGAGCAGTACTTC; CDR3aa: CATRDSSYEQYF
v_gene: TRBV20-1; d_gene: -; j_gene: TRBJ2-3; abundance: -; CDR3nt: TGCAGTGCGGGAATAAGAGATACGCAGTATTTT; CDR3aa: CSAGIRDTQYF
v_gene: TRBV12-3/TRBV12-4; d_gene: TRBD2; j_gene: TRBJ2-3; abundance: -; CDR3nt: TGTGCCAGCAGACCAACTAGCGCAGATACGCAGTATTTT; CDR3aa: CASRPTSADTQYF
v_gene: TRBV6-5; d_gene: -; j_gene: TRBJ1-3; abundance: many; CDR3nt: TGTGCCAGCAGTTACTCGTCGGGGGGGGCGGGAAACACCATATATTTT; CDR3aa: CASSYSSGGAGNTIYF
v_gene: TRBV7-8; d_gene: -; j_gene: TRBJ2-1; abundance: many; CDR3nt: TGTGCCAGCAGCTTAGCGGGGGTTGAGCAGTTCTTC; CDR3aa: CASSLAGVEQFF
v_gene: TRBV12-3/TRBV12-4; d_gene: TRBD1; j_gene: TRBJ1-2; abundance: many; CDR3nt: TGTGCCAGCAGGGGACAGGTCTATGGCTACACCTTC; CDR3aa: CASRGQVYGYTF
v_gene: TRBV7-2; d_gene: -; j_gene: TRBJ2-1; abundance: few; CDR3nt: TGTGCCAGCACCTACCCGCCCCGGGGGGCGAACGAGCAGTTCTTC; CDR3aa: CASTYPPRGANEQFF
v_gene: TRBV20-1; d_gene: -; j_gene: TRBJ1-2; abundance: many; CDR3nt: TGCAGTGCCTCGGATACGGGAGGCTACACCTTC; CDR3aa: CSASDTGGYTF
v_gene: TRBV5-1; d_gene: TRBD1; j_gene: TRBJ1-1; abundance: many; CDR3nt: TGCGCCAGCAGCCCGGGACAGCAGGGGCGAGGGGGAAAAGCTTTCTTT; CDR3aa: CASSPGQQGRGGKAFF
v_gene: TRBV10-3; d_gene: TRBD2; j_gene: TRBJ2-7; abundance: -; CDR3nt: TGTGCCATCAGTGCGGGGGGGGGGGGAAACTACGAGCAGTACTTC; CDR3aa: CAISAGGGGNYEQYF
v_gene: TRBV7-2; d_gene: -; j_gene: TRBJ1-5; abundance: many; CDR3nt: TGTGCCAGCAGCTTAAACAGGAACAATCAGCCCCAGCATTTT; CDR3aa: CASSLNRNNQPQHF
v_gene: TRBV2; d_gene: -; j_gene: TRBJ2-7; abundance: many; CDR3nt: TGTGCCAGCGATTGGGGAGACGGGTACGAGCAGTACTTC; CDR3aa: CASDWGDGYEQYF
v_gene: TRBV7-8; d_gene: -; j_gene: TRBJ2-5; abundance: -; CDR3nt: TGTGCCAGCAGCTTAATGGCAGCTAGTAAGACCCAGTACTTC; CDR3aa: CASSLMAASKTQYF
v_gene: TRBV7-2; d_gene: -; j_gene: TRBJ1-2; abundance: many; CDR3nt: TGTGCCAGCAGCTTAGATGGGGGCTGGGATTCTAACTATGGCTACACCTTC; CDR3aa: CASSLDGGWDSNYGYTF
v_gene: TRBV7-9; d_gene: -; j_gene: TRBJ2-5; abundance: -; CDR3nt: TGTGCCAGCAGCTTAGTTCGCCTCACTAGCAGCGAAGAGACCCAGTACTTC; CDR3aa: CASSLVRLTSSEETQYF
v_gene: TRBV15; d_gene: -; j_gene: TRBJ1-5; abundance: few; CDR3nt: TGTGCCACCAGCAGAGATGAGTTCGGTTATAGCAATCAGCCCCAGCATTTT; CDR3aa: CATSRDEFGYSNQPQHF
v_gene: TRBV19; d_gene: TRBD1; j_gene: TRBJ2-1; abundance: -; CDR3nt: TGTGCCAGTAATACTAACAGGGGCAATGAGCAGTTCTTC; CDR3aa: CASNTNRGNEQFF
v_gene: TRBV12-3/TRBV12-4; d_gene: -; j_gene: TRBJ2-3; abundance: many; CDR3nt: TGTGCCAGCAGGACAAGCAGCACAGATACGCAGTATTTT; CDR3aa: CASRTSSTDTQYF
v_gene: TRBV11-2; d_gene: TRBD2; j_gene: TRBJ2-1; abundance: many; CDR3nt: TGTGCCAGCAGCTTCACTAGCGGGGTTAATGAGCAGTTCTTC; CDR3aa: CASSFTSGVNEQFF
v_gene: TRBV7-9; d_gene: -; j_gene: TRBJ2-6; abundance: many; CDR3nt: TGTGCCAGCAGCTTAGCGAGACAGACTATCGGGGCCAACGTCCTGACTTTC; CDR3aa: CASSLARQTIGANVLTF
v_gene: TRBV7-2; d_gene: -; j_gene: TRBJ1-2; abundance: many; CDR3nt: TGTGCCAGCACCACCCGGGCTACCAGGTCTATGGGCTACACCTTC; CDR3aa: CASTTRATRSMGYTF
v_gene: TRBV18; d_gene: -; j_gene: TRBJ1-6; abundance: many; CDR3nt: TGTGCCAGCTCACCAGCTTACCTAGGGAATTCACCCCTCCACTTT; CDR3aa: CASSPAYLGNSPLHF
v_gene: TRBV3-1; d_gene: -; j_gene: TRBJ2-1; abundance: few; CDR3nt: TGTGCCAGCAGCCAAAATGCCGACGGAAGGCAGTTCTTC; CDR3aa: CASSQNADGRQFF
v_gene: TRBV7-8; d_gene: TRBD1; j_gene: TRBJ1-2; abundance: many; CDR3nt: TGTGCCAGCAGCTTAGTGGGCAGGGGGATGGAAGGCTACACCTTC; CDR3aa: CASSLVGRGMEGYTF
v_gene: TRBV27; d_gene: -; j_gene: TRBJ2-3; abundance: many; CDR3nt: TGTGCCAGCAGTCCGCTCGGGACGTCTCCTTCCACAGATACGCAGTATTTT; CDR3aa: CASSPLGTSPSTDTQYF
v_gene: TRBV29-1; d_gene: -; j_gene: TRBJ2-2; abundance: many; CDR3nt: TGCAGCGCCCAGACAGCGAACACCGGGGAGCTGTTTTTT; CDR3aa: CSAQTANTGELFF
v_gene: TRBV7-6; d_gene: -; j_gene: TRBJ1-2; abundance: many; CDR3nt: TGTGCCAGCAGGCCCGTGGGGGACACATCGGAGGGCCTCTATGGCTACACCTTC; CDR3aa: CASRPVGDTSEGLYGYTF
v_gene: TRBV11-2; d_gene: TRBD1; j_gene: TRBJ1-2; abundance: many; CDR3nt: TGTGCCAGCAGCTTCGTCGCAGGGGGCAACTATGGCTACACCTTC; CDR3aa: CASSFVAGGNYGYTF
v_gene: TRBV4-3; d_gene: -; j_gene: TRBJ1-1; abundance: few; CDR3nt: TGCGCCAGCAGCCAAGGAGGTGGGCGGTACATGAACACTGAAGCTTTCTTT; CDR3aa: CASSQGGGRYMNTEAFF
v_gene: TRBV4-3; d_gene: TRBD1; j_gene: TRBJ2-1; abundance: few; CDR3nt: TGCGCCAGCAGCCAAGAAGTTAGTACAGGGGGTGGTTATGAGCAGTTCTTC; CDR3aa: CASSQEVSTGGGYEQFF
v_gene: TRBV27; d_gene: TRBD1; j_gene: TRBJ2-3; abundance: once; CDR3nt: TGTGCCAGCCGCGACAGGGCGACAGATACGCAGTATTTT; CDR3aa: CASRDRATDTQYF
v_gene: TRBV27; d_gene: -; j_gene: TRBJ1-2; abundance: many; CDR3nt: TGTGCCAGCAGTTCGGGTTCCCCGGGACGAACAGGCTACACCTTC; CDR3aa: CASSSGSPGRTGYTF
v_gene: TRBV28; d_gene: -; j_gene: TRBJ2-2; abundance: many; CDR3nt: TGTGCCAGCAGTTCCCATTTAGGGGGTGGCACCGGGGAGCTGTTTTTT; CDR3aa: CASSSHLGGGTGELFF
v_gene: TRBV2; d_gene: -; j_gene: TRBJ2-1; abundance: many; CDR3nt: TGTGCCAGCAGTCAGGGGATCTACAATGAGCAGTTCTTC; CDR3aa: CASSQGIYNEQFF
v_gene: TRBV7-9; d_gene: -; j_gene: TRBJ1-4; abundance: many; CDR3nt: TGTGCCAGCAGCTTAGAAGTCGGGCCGCAAGAAAAACTGTTTTTT; CDR3aa: CASSLEVGPQEKLFF
v_gene: TRBV20-1; d_gene: -; j_gene: TRBJ1-5; abundance: many; CDR3nt: TGCAGTGCTAGAGATGCCCGGGTTAGCAATCAGCCCCAGCATTTT; CDR3aa: CSARDARVSNQPQHF
v_gene: TRBV3-1; d_gene: TRBD1; j_gene: TRBJ2-5; abundance: many; CDR3nt: TGTGCCAGCAGCCAAGATCAGGTCCCAGGGGGCTGGGAGACCCAGTACTTC; CDR3aa: CASSQDQVPGGWETQYF
v_gene: TRBV9; d_gene: -; j_gene: TRBJ1-2; abundance: many; CDR3nt: TGTGCCAGCAGCCTCCGGGACCCAGTGATCTATGGCTACACCTTC; CDR3aa: CASSLRDPVIYGYTF
v_gene: TRBV20-1; d_gene: TRBD1; j_gene: TRBJ1-5; abundance: many; CDR3nt: TGCAGTGCTAGAATGTCGCAGGGGGCCTCTTATAGCAATCAGCCCCAGCATTTT; CDR3aa: CSARMSQGASYSNQPQHF
v_gene: TRBV20-1; d_gene: -; j_gene: TRBJ2-3; abundance: -; CDR3nt: TGCAGTGCTAGTAAGGTTACTAGCACAGATACGCAGTATTTT; CDR3aa: CSASKVTSTDTQYF
v_gene: TRBV19; d_gene: TRBD1; j_gene: TRBJ2-7; abundance: many; CDR3nt: TGTGCCGTCCGGGACAGGGATTCGGACGAGCAGTACTTC; CDR3aa: CAVRDRDSDEQYF
v_gene: TRBV7-2; d_gene: -; j_gene: TRBJ2-3; abundance: many; CDR3nt: TGTGCCAGCAGCTCCAGGGATACGCAGTATTTT; CDR3aa: CASSSRDTQYF
v_gene: TRBV2; d_gene: TRBD1; j_gene: TRBJ2-7; abundance: many; CDR3nt: TGTGCCACCAGGACAGGGCTCGCCTACGAGCAGTACTTC; CDR3aa: CATRTGLAYEQYF
v_gene: TRBV7-2; d_gene: TRBD1; j_gene: TRBJ1-2; abundance: -; CDR3nt: TGTGCCAGCAGCTCGACAGGGATGGGCTATGGCTACACCTTC; CDR3aa: CASSSTGMGYGYTF
v_gene: TRBV5-8; d_gene: TRBD2; j_gene: TRBJ2-4; abundance: -; CDR3nt: TGTGCCAGCAGCCCTGCTAGCGGGGGGGCCGGCGACATTCAGTACTTC; CDR3aa: CASSPASGGAGDIQYF
v_gene: TRBV6-2/TRBV6-3; d_gene: -; j_gene: TRBJ1-5; abundance: many; CDR3nt: TGTGCCAGCAGCGAACGGTTAGCCGGCGGTCAGCCCCAGCATTTT; CDR3aa: CASSERLAGGQPQHF
v_gene: TRBV6-1; d_gene: -; j_gene: TRBJ1-2; abundance: many; CDR3nt: TGTGCCAGCAGTTGGCGGGATTCCCCTGGTAATTATGGCTACACCTTC; CDR3aa: CASSWRDSPGNYGYTF
v_gene: TRBV20-1; d_gene: TRBD1; j_gene: TRBJ1-1; abundance: many; CDR3nt: TGCAGTGCTACCTACGGGACAGGGGGCTGGCTGAACACTGAAGCTTTCTTT; CDR3aa: CSATYGTGGWLNTEAFF
v_gene: TRBV4-1; d_gene: -; j_gene: TRBJ1-1; abundance: few; CDR3nt: TGCGCCAGCAGCCAACCAGGGATTTTAAACACTGAAGCTTTCTTT; CDR3aa: CASSQPGILNTEAFF
v_gene: TRBV10-1; d_gene: -; j_gene: TRBJ2-3; abundance: -; CDR3nt: TGCGCCAGCAGACAGGACTGGAACTCGGATACGCAGTATTTT; CDR3aa: CASRQDWNSDTQYF